Listed below are T cell receptor beta chains from one sample, sequenced in a study of CD8+ T cells in alopecia areata. Assay: immunoSEQ multiplex PCR; the TCRdb copy retains only in-frame clones and omits some. The sample holds about 270,000 clones, about three fifths seen once. Sample: CD4+ T cells sorted from blood, taken around week 54, from a patient treated with tofacitinib. The receptors stem from a human donor with alopecia areata. Both conserved end residues are part of each CDR3. The D gene is left open where the match is weak. Clone size appears in some rows only: once, few, many, or a class for an expanded clone.

>TRBV29-1|TRBJ2-7|-|TRBD2
CSGGLAGHEQYF
TGCAGCGGGGGACTAGCGGGGCACGAGCAGTACTTC
>TRBV5-1|TRBJ2-5|-|TRBD1
CASSTGQGQETQYF
TGCGCCAGCAGCACTGGACAGGGCCAAGAGACCCAGTACTTC
>TRBV7-9|TRBJ2-3|few|-
CASSRRGADTQYF
TGTGCCAGCAGCCGTCGGGGCGCAGATACGCAGTATTTT
>TRBV7-3|TRBJ2-1|-|-
CASSEQTGTYNEQFF
TGTGCCAGCAGCGAACAAACAGGGACCTACAATGAGCAGTTCTTC
>TRBV9|TRBJ2-3|once|-
CASSGRGAGRAGDTQYF
TGTGCCAGCAGCGGCAGGGGAGCGGGACGGGCGGGGGATACGCAGTATTTT
>TRBV7-2|TRBJ2-1|once|TRBD1
CASSSRDRVHNEQFF
TGTGCCAGCAGCTCCCGGGACAGGGTCCACAATGAGCAGTTCTTC
>TRBV11-2|TRBJ1-5|-|-
CASSLGTHQPQHF
TGTGCCAGCAGCTTGGGTACGCATCAGCCCCAGCATTTT
>TRBV29-1|TRBJ1-5|few|TRBD1
CSVVPQGQGQPQHF
TGCAGCGTTGTACCACAGGGGCAAGGTCAGCCCCAGCATTTT
>TRBV27|TRBJ2-7|-|TRBD1
CASSRRTGVYEQYF
TGTGCCAGCAGTCGAAGGACAGGAGTGTACGAGCAGTACTTC
>TRBV5-1|TRBJ1-1|-|TRBD1
CASSLDGRDSAFF
TGCGCCAGCAGCTTGGATGGACGGGACAGCGCTTTCTTT
>TRBV19|TRBJ2-1|many|TRBD1
CASRTGRHNEQFF
TGTGCCAGCCGGACAGGGCGACACAATGAGCAGTTCTTC
>TRBV25-1|TRBJ1-6|-|TRBD1
CASSGLDRVSPLHF
TGTGCCAGCAGTGGTCTGGACAGGGTCTCACCCCTCCACTTT
>TRBV7-2|TRBJ2-5|few|-
CASSLNGAQETQYF
TGTGCCAGCAGCTTAAATGGGGCGCAAGAGACCCAGTACTTC
>TRBV5-4|TRBJ2-1|once|-
CASSGEASFEQFF
TGTGCCAGCAGTGGTGAGGCATCATTCGAGCAGTTCTTC
>TRBV29-1|TRBJ2-3|few|TRBD2
CSVDSIGTSGADHADTQYF
TGCAGCGTTGATTCGATCGGGACTAGCGGGGCAGATCATGCAGATACGCAGTATTTT
>TRBV5-6|TRBJ1-1|-|-
CASSRRTEAFF
TGTGCCAGCAGCCGGAGAACTGAAGCTTTCTTT
>TRBV2|TRBJ2-4|-|TRBD1
CASAQNGQGQNIQYF
TGTGCCAGCGCCCAAAACGGACAGGGCCAAAACATTCAGTACTTC
>TRBV30|TRBJ1-1|-|TRBD1
CAWRQGLNTEAFF
TGTGCCTGGCGACAGGGACTAAACACTGAAGCTTTCTTT
>TRBV4-1|TRBJ2-7|-|-
CASSRDQVNPTYEQYF
TGCGCCAGCAGCCGAGATCAGGTCAACCCCACCTACGAGCAGTACTTC
>TRBV7-3|TRBJ2-3|-|-
CASSSPGDGGADTQYF
TGTGCCAGCAGCTCTCCGGGGGATGGTGGCGCAGATACGCAGTATTTT
>TRBV4-3|TRBJ2-5|-|-
CASSQEGRDETQYF
TGCGCCAGCAGCCAAGAAGGAAGGGACGAGACCCAGTACTTC